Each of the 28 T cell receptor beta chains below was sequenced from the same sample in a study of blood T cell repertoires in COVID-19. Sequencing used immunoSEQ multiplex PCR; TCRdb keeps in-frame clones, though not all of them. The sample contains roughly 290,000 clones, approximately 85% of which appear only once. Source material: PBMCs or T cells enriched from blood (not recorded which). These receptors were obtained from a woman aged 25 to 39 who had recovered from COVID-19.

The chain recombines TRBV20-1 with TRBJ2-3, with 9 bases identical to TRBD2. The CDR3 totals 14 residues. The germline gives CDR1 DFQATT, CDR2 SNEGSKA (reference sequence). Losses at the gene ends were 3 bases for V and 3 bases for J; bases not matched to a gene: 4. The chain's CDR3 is CSASPSGMTDTQYF. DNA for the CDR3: TGCAGTGCTAGTCCTAGCGGGATGACAGATACGCAGTATTTT.

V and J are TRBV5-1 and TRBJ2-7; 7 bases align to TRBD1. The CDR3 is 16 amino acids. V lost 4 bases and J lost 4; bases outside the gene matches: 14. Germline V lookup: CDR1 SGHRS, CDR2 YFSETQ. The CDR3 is CASSHPTGTDRYEQYF. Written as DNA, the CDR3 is TGCGCCAGCAGCCACCCGACAGGGACGGATCGTTACGAGCAGTACTTC.

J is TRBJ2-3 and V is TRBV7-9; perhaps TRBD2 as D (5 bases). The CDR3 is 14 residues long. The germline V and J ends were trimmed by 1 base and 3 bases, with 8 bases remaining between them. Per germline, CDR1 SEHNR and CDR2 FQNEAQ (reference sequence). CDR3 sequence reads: CASSLGGATDTQYF. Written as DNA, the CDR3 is TGTGCCAGCAGCTTAGGGGGAGCGACAGATACGCAGTATTTT.

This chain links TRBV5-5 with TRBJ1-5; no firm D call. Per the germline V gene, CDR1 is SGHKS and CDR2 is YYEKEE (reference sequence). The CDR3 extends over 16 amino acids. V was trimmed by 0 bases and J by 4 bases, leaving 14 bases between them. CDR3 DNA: TGTGCCAGCAGCTTGGGCCCGGACGGGAAGAATCAGCCCCAGCATTTT. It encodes CASSLGPDGKNQPQHF. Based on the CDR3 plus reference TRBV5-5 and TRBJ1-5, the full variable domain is DAGVTQSPTHLIKTRGQQVTLRCSPISGHKSVSWYQQVLGQGPQFIFQYYEKEERGRGNFPDRFSARQFPNYSSELNVNALLLGDSALYLCASSLGPDGKNQPQHFGDGTRLSIL.

CDR3 nucleotide sequence: TGTGCCAGTAGTATAGTCCAGGGGGGCTATGGCTACACCTTC. It specifies CASSIVQGGYGYTF. V usage is TRBV19 and J usage is TRBJ1-2; 7 bases line up with TRBD1. The CDR3 is made up of 14 amino acids. The germline V gene encodes CDR1 LNHDA and CDR2 SQIVND (reference sequence). Germline trimming cut 1 base from V and 4 bases from J; bases unmatched to any gene: 3.

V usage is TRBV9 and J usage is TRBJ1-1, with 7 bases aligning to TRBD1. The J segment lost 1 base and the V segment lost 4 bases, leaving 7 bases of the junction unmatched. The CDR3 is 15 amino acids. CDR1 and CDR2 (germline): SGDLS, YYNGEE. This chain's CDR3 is CASSPTDRSNTEAFF. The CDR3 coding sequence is TGTGCCAGCAGCCCGACGGACAGGTCGAACACTGAAGCTTTCTTT.

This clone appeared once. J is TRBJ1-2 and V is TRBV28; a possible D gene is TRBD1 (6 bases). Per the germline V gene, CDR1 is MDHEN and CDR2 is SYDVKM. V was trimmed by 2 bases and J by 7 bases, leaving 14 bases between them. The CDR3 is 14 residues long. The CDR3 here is CASSLTGTFGGYTF. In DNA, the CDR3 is TGTGCCAGCAGTTTAACGGGGACATTTGGTGGCTACACCTTC.

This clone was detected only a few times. CDR3 DNA sequence: TGTGCCACCCGGGGGGGCGCGGGCAATCAGCCCCAGCATTTT. This translates into CATRGGAGNQPQHF. V and J are TRBV15 and TRBJ1-5; a possible D gene is TRBD1 (6 bases). The CDR3 extends over 14 amino acids. Deletions cut 8 bases from V and 2 bases from J, with 13 bases between. From germline, CDR1 is LNHNV and CDR2 YYDKDF (reference sequence).

CDR3 residues: CASRDYGGKSIQETQYF. Here the CDR3 DNA reads TGTGCCAGCAGAGATTACGGGGGGAAGTCCATCCAAGAGACCCAGTACTTC. The rearrangement links TRBV11-2 to TRBJ2-5; 7 bases are a match to TRBD2. Germline trimming cut 6 bases from V and 1 base from J; bases unmatched to any gene: 14. The length of the CDR3 is 17 residues. CDR1 SGHAT and CDR2 FQNNGV come from the germline V gene. Together with reference TRBV11-2 and TRBJ2-5, the CDR3 gives the full variable domain: EAGVAQSPRYKIIEKRQSVAFWCNPISGHATLYWYQQILGQGPKLLIQFQNNGVVDDSQLPKDRFSAERLKGVDSTLKIQPAKLEDSAVYLCASRDYGGKSIQETQYFGPGTRLLVL.

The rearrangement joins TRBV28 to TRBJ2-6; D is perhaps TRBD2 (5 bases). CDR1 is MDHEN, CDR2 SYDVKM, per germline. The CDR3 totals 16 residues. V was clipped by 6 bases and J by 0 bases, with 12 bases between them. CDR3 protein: CASREAGPSGANVLTF. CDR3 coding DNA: TGTGCCAGCAGGGAGGCGGGTCCCTCTGGGGCCAACGTCCTGACTTTC.

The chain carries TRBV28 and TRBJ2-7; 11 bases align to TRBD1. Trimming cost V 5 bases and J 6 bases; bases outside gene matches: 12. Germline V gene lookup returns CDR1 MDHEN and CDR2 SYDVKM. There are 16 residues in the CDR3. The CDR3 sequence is CASSQRTGGYLGEQYF. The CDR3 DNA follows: TGTGCCAGCAGTCAGAGGACAGGGGGCTATTTGGGCGAGCAGTACTTC. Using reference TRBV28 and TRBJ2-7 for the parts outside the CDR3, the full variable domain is DVKVTQSSRYLVKRTGEKVFLECVQDMDHENMFWYRQDPGLGLRLIYFSYDVKMKEKGDIPEGYSVSREKKERFSLILESASTNQTSMYLCASSQRTGGYLGEQYFGPGTRLTVT.

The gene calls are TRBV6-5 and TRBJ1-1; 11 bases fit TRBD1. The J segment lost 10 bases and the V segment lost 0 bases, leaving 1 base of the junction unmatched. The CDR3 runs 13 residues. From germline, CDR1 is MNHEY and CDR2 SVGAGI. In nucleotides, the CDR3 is TGTGCCAGCAGTTACTCGGACAGGGGGCCAGCTTTCTTT. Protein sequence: CASSYSDRGPAFF.

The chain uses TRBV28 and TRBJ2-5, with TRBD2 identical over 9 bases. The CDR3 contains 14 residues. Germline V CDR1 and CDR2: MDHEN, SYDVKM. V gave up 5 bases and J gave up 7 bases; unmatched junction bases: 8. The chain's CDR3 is CASSGGLAIVTQYF. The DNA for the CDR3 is TGTGCCAGCAGTGGGGGACTAGCTATCGTGACCCAGTACTTC.

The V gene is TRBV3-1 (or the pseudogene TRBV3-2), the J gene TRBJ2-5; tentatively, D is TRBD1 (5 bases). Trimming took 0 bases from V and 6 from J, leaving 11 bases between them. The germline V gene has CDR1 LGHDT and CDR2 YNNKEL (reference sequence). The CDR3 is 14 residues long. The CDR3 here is CASSQEARVKTQYF. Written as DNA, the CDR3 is TGTGCCAGCAGCCAAGAGGCCAGGGTTAAGACCCAGTACTTC.

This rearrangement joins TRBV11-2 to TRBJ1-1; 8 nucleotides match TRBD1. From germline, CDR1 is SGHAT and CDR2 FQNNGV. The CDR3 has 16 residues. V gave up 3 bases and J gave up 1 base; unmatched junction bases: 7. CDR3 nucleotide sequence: TGTGCCAGCAGCTTCTCTCGGACAGGGTCGAACACTGAAGCTTTCTTT. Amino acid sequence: CASSFSRTGSNTEAFF. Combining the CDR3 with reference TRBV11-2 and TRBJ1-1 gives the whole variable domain EAGVAQSPRYKIIEKRQSVAFWCNPISGHATLYWYQQILGQGPKLLIQFQNNGVVDDSQLPKDRFSAERLKGVDSTLKIQPAKLEDSAVYLCASSFSRTGSNTEAFFGQGTRLTVV.

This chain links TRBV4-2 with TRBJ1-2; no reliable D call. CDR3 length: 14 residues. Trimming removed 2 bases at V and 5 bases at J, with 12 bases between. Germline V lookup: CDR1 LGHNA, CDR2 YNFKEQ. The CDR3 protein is CASSQQTFGYGYTF. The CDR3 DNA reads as TGTGCCAGCAGCCAACAGACCTTCGGGTATGGCTACACCTTC.

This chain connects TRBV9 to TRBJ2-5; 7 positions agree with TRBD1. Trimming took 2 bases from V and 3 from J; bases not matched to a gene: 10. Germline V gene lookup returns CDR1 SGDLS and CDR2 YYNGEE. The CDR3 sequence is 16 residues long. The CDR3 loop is CASSVAPGQKKETQYF. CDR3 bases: TGTGCCAGCAGCGTCGCCCCGGGACAGAAGAAAGAGACCCAGTACTTC.

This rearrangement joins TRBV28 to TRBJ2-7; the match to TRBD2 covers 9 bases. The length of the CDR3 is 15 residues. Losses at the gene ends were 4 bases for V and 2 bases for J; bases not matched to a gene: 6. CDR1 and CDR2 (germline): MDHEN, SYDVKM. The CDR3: CASSSPGLAPYEQYF. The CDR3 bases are TGTGCCAGCAGTTCACCTGGACTAGCGCCCTACGAGCAGTACTTC.

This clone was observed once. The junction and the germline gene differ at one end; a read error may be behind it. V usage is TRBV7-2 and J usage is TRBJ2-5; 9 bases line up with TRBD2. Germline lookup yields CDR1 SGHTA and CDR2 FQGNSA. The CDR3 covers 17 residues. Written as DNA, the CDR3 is TGTGCCAGCAGCTTAGTTTGGGGATTGACTAGCGGAACCTCCGGGGACTTC. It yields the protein CASSLVWGLTSGTSGDF.

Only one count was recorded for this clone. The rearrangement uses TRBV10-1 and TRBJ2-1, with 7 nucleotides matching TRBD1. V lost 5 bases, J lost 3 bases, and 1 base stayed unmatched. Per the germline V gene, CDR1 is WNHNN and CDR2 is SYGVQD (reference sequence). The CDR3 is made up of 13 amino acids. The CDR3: CASSRDSYNEQFF. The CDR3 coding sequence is TGCGCCAGCAGTAGGGACAGCTACAATGAGCAGTTCTTC.

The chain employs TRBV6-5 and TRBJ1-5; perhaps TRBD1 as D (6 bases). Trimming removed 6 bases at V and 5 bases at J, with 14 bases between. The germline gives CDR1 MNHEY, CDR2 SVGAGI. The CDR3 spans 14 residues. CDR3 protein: CASRGGGGYQPQHF. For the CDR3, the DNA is TGTGCCAGCAGAGGGGGTGGGGGTTATCAGCCCCAGCATTTT.

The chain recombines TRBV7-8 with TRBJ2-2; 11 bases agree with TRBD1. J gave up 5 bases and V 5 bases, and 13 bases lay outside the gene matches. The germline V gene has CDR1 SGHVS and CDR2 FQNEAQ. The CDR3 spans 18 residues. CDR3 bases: TGTGCCAGCAGCCGAAATGGACAGGGGGCAATCGGGACCGGGGAGCTGTTTTTT. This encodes CASSRNGQGAIGTGELFF.

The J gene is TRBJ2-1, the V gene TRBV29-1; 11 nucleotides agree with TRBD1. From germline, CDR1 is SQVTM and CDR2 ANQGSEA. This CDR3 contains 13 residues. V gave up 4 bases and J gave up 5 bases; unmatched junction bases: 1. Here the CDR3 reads CSVGGQGDNEQFF. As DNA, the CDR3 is TGCAGCGTTGGGGGACAGGGGGACAATGAGCAGTTCTTC.

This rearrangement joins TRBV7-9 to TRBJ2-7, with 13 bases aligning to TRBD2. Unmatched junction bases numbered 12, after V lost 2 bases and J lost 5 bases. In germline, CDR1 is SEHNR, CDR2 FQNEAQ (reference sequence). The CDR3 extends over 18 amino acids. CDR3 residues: CASSLPGRLAGGRNEQYF. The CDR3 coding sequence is TGTGCCAGCAGCTTACCTGGACGACTAGCGGGGGGCAGGAACGAGCAGTACTTC.

For the CDR3, the DNA is TGCAGCGCGTTAGGGGACAGGCCTGAAGCTTTCTTT. This codes for CSALGDRPEAFF. V usage is TRBV29-1 and J usage is TRBJ1-1, with TRBD1 matching over 8 bases. Trimming at V came to 7 bases and at J to 6 bases, leaving 7 bases not matched to a gene. Germline V gene data show CDR1 as SQVTM and CDR2 as ANQGSEA. The CDR3 contains 12 residues.

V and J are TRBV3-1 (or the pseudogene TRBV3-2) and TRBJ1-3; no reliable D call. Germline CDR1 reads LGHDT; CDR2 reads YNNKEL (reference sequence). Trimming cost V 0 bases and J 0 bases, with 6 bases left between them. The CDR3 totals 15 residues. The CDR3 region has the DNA TGTGCCAGCAGCCAAGACGCGAGCTCTGGAAACACCATATATTTT. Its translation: CASSQDASSGNTIYF.

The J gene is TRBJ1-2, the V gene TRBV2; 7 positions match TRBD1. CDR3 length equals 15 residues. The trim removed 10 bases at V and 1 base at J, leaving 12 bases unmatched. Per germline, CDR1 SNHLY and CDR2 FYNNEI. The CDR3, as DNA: TGTGCCACTGAGACAGGGCTACTACTTAACTATGGCTACACCTTC. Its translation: CATETGLLLNYGYTF.

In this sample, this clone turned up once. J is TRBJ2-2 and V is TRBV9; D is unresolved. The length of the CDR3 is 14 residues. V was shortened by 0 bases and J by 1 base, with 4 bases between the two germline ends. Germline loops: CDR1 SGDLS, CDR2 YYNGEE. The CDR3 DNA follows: TGTGCCAGCAGCGTAGGTCAGAACACCGGGGAGCTGTTTTTT. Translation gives CASSVGQNTGELFF.